This is a list of T cell receptor beta chains from one sample in a study of T cells in Graves' hyperthyroidism and ophthalmopathy. One entry per CDR3 protein, called by TCRdb with MiXCR from the multiplex PCR reads. The table has some 180,000 distinct CDR3 sequences, more than 15% seen once. The source material was blood. The source of these receptors is a woman aged 50 to 65 with Graves' hyperthyroidism. CDR3s include the opening cysteine and the closing phenylalanine or tryptophan. D genes are given only for firm matches. The listing skips clone size in some rows; elsewhere it reads once, few, many or a size class.

TRBV20-1,NA,TRBJ1-1,many,TGCAGTGCTAGGCGGCGGCCGAACACTGAAGCTTTCTTT,CSARRRPNTEAFF
TRBV13,TRBD2,TRBJ2-3,few,TGTGCCAGCAGTTCCTTGACTAGCGGGGGGAAGGATACGCAGTATTTT,CASSSLTSGGKDTQYF
TRBV7-2,TRBD2,TRBJ2-5,many,TGTGCCAGCAGCTTAGGACTAGCGGGGGGCCAAGAGACCCAGTACTTC,CASSLGLAGGQETQYF
TRBV15,NA,TRBJ1-4,NA,TGTGCCACCAGCAGAGGGTTTGGCGAAAAACTGTTTTTT,CATSRGFGEKLFF
TRBV27,TRBD2,TRBJ2-7,many,TGTGCCAGCAGTTTCTCCGGACTAGCGGTGACCTACGAGCAGTACTTC,CASSFSGLAVTYEQYF
TRBV24-1,NA,TRBJ2-7,NA,TGTGCCACCAGTGATCCGGGGACTCGACCCTACGAGCAGTACTTC,CATSDPGTRPYEQYF
TRBV28,NA,TRBJ1-2,many,TGTGCCAGCAGACCCGTAGGTGCAGGGAAAGTCCCTAACTATGGCTACACCTTC,CASRPVGAGKVPNYGYTF
TRBV2,NA,TRBJ2-5,many,TGTGCCAGCAGTGAAGATAACAGTCTTACGAAGACCCAGTACTTC,CASSEDNSLTKTQYF
TRBV24-1,NA,TRBJ2-7,many,TGTGCCACCAGTGATGCGGGACAGCTTTCCTACGAGCAGTACTTC,CATSDAGQLSYEQYF
TRBV2,NA,TRBJ2-5,NA,TGTGCCAGCAGTGGTGGGGACCACCTGTACCAAGAGACCCAGTACTTC,CASSGGDHLYQETQYF
TRBV20-1,TRBD2,TRBJ2-7,many,TGCAGTGCTAGAGATCGGTACCAGCTATCGGGGGGGACGGACGAGCAGTACTTC,CSARDRYQLSGGTDEQYF
TRBV6-9,TRBD2,TRBJ2-7,NA,TGTGCCAGCAGTTACCCGGGACTAGCGGCCTTGGGGCCTGAATACGAGCAGTACTTC,CASSYPGLAALGPEYEQYF
TRBV9,NA,TRBJ2-3,many,TGTGCCAGCAGCGCCACAAGGGCAGCAGATACGCAGTATTTT,CASSATRAADTQYF
TRBV19,TRBD1,TRBJ2-1,few,TGTGCCAGTAGTGGGCGACAGGGGGCGGGCAATGAGCAGTTCTTC,CASSGRQGAGNEQFF
TRBV20-1,TRBD1,TRBJ1-5,many,TGCAGTGCTATCAGGGGGGCCCAGCCCCAGCATTTT,CSAIRGAQPQHF
TRBV19,TRBD1,TRBJ1-5,NA,TGTGCCAGTAGTCCTTGGACAGGGCGGAGCAGGGCCCAGCATTTT,CASSPWTGRSRAQHF
TRBV19,TRBD2,TRBJ2-2,many,TGTGCCAGTAGTCCCGGGACTAGCGGGACTAACACCGGGGAGCTGTTTTTT,CASSPGTSGTNTGELFF
TRBV6-6,TRBD1,TRBJ1-1,many,TGTGCCAGCAGTTACCGGACAGGGTTGGAAGCTTTCTTT,CASSYRTGLEAFF
TRBV18,TRBD1,TRBJ1-5,many,TGTGCCAGCTCACTTGACAGGGGGCACGGACAGCCCCAGCATTTT,CASSLDRGHGQPQHF
TRBV20-1,NA,TRBJ2-1,many,TGCAGTGCTAGAGATACAGAGACAGACAATGAGCAGTTCTTC,CSARDTETDNEQFF
TRBV7-8,TRBD2,TRBJ2-1,NA,TGTGCCAGCAGCCGTTTAAGATCTAGCGGAACTTACAATGAGCAGTTCTTC,CASSRLRSSGTYNEQFF
TRBV2,NA,TRBJ2-5,NA,TGTGCCAGCAGTTCGGACTTCGGCCAAGAGACCCAGTACTTC,CASSSDFGQETQYF
TRBV20-1,TRBD2,TRBJ2-2,few,TGCAGTGCTAGACCTAGCGGGGGGGCAAGCACCGGGGAGCTGTTTTTT,CSARPSGGASTGELFF
TRBV27,NA,TRBJ2-5,many,TGTGCCAGCAGTTTATGGGGACGGGGGCCTTTAGGGGAGACCCAGTACTTC,CASSLWGRGPLGETQYF
TRBV5-1,NA,TRBJ1-3,NA,TGCGCCAGCAGCACGGGATCTGGAAACACCATATATTTT,CASSTGSGNTIYF
TRBV5-1,TRBD1,TRBJ1-2,NA,TGCGCCAGCAGCTCTGCGCTCGGACAGGGAGGCTATGGCTACACCTTC,CASSSALGQGGYGYTF
TRBV20-1,NA,TRBJ2-3,many,TGCAGTGCTAGAGCGGGGGACTCCACAGATACGCAGTATTTT,CSARAGDSTDTQYF
TRBV5-6,TRBD2,TRBJ2-5,many,TGTGCCAGCAGCTTGTTTGGGAGCGGGGGTCAGTACCAAGAGACCCAGTACTTC,CASSLFGSGGQYQETQYF
TRBV28,TRBD1,TRBJ2-5,many,TGTGCCAGCAGTTCCTCCGTACAGGGGGGTGAGACCCAGTACTTC,CASSSSVQGGETQYF
TRBV2,NA,TRBJ2-3,many,TGTGCCAGCAGTGACCGGAGGACGGGAGAGGGGTATACGCAGTATTTT,CASSDRRTGEGYTQYF
TRBV5-5,TRBD1,TRBJ2-3,NA,TGTGCCAGCATCCTGACAGGGACCACAGATACGCAGTATTTT,CASILTGTTDTQYF
TRBV7-9,NA,TRBJ2-7,few,TGTGCCAGCAGCTCCTTATCCACCTACGAGCAGTACTTC,CASSSLSTYEQYF
TRBV20-1,NA,TRBJ2-6,many,TGCAGTGCTAGTAGTAGGGGAGTTGGGGCCAACGTCCTGACTTTC,CSASSRGVGANVLTF
TRBV29-1,NA,TRBJ2-5,many,TGCAGCGTTGACGGGCAAGAGACCCAGTACTTC,CSVDGQETQYF
TRBV12-3/TRBV12-4,TRBD1,TRBJ1-2,many,TGTGCCAGCAGGGGACAGGGGCAAGATGGCTACACCTTC,CASRGQGQDGYTF
TRBV4-1,NA,TRBJ1-1,many,TGCGCCAGCAGCCAAGAGGTGACGGGGAGACCTGAAGCTTTCTTT,CASSQEVTGRPEAFF
TRBV15,NA,TRBJ2-7,NA,TGTGCCACCAGCGCGCGAGGACCAACTGCATCCTACGAGCAGTACTTC,CATSARGPTASYEQYF
TRBV7-9,TRBD1,TRBJ2-7,many,TGTGCCAGCAGCCCACGGGACAGGGACTACGAGCAGTACTTC,CASSPRDRDYEQYF
TRBV19,NA,TRBJ1-6,many,TGTGCCAGTAAGGAGGGGGTACCTAATTCACCCCTCCACTTT,CASKEGVPNSPLHF
TRBV5-6,NA,TRBJ1-4,NA,TGTGCAAGCAGCCTCCGGCGGGAAAAACTGTTTTTT,CASSLRREKLFF
TRBV2,NA,TRBJ2-5,many,TGTGCCAGCACTCCTACCCCGGGCCCGCAAGAGACCCAGTACTTC,CASTPTPGPQETQYF
TRBV20-1,TRBD2,TRBJ2-1,NA,TGCAGTGCGCGACTAGCGGGGCCCTACAATGAGCAGTTCTTC,CSARLAGPYNEQFF
TRBV7-9,NA,TRBJ1-3,NA,TGTGCCAGCATACCGGGACTTTCAATCGCCTTTGGAAACACCATATATTTT,CASIPGLSIAFGNTIYF
TRBV5-1,TRBD2,TRBJ2-1,many,TGCGCCAGCAGCTTGAGCTTAGCGGGGGGTGAGCAGTTCTTC,CASSLSLAGGEQFF
TRBV4-2,NA,TRBJ1-2,few,TGTGCCAGCAGCCAACCTCCTCTTGGCTACACCTTC,CASSQPPLGYTF
TRBV5-6,NA,TRBJ1-5,NA,TGTGCCAGCAGCTTGTGGTCAGGGTATCAGCCCCAGCATTTT,CASSLWSGYQPQHF
TRBV5-1,NA,TRBJ1-1,many,TGCGCCAGCAGCGGACTACAGGGTAGCACTGAAGCTTTCTTT,CASSGLQGSTEAFF
TRBV6-1,TRBD1,TRBJ1-1,NA,TGTGCCAGCATTGACCAGGGGGCTCAAGCTAGGACTGAAGCTTTCTTT,CASIDQGAQARTEAFF
TRBV2,NA,TRBJ1-2,many,TGTGCCAGCAGGTACAGGGCCTCCTACTATGGCTACACCTTC,CASRYRASYYGYTF
TRBV12-3/TRBV12-4,NA,TRBJ2-3,many,TGTGCCAGCAGTTATACAGCAGATACGCAGTATTTT,CASSYTADTQYF
TRBV11-3,NA,TRBJ1-1,NA,TGTGCCAGCAGGGGGAAGGGCGAAGCTTTCTTT,CASRGKGEAFF
TRBV4-1,NA,TRBJ1-1,NA,TGCGCCAGCAGCCAAGTTATAGGGGGGCTACACACTGAAGCTTTCTTT,CASSQVIGGLHTEAFF
TRBV28,TRBD1,TRBJ2-3,many,TGTGCCAGCAGTTTCGACCAGGGGGCAGATACGCAGTATTTT,CASSFDQGADTQYF